The 20 T cell receptor beta chains listed next were all sequenced from one sample in a study of control samples from healthy donors and cancer patients. The protocol was immunoSEQ multiplex PCR, while the TCRdb copy is restricted to in-frame clones and leaves out a portion. The data show around 72,000 clones, 75% to 90% seen once. The sample comprised blood. The receptors were sampled from a man aged 50 to 60 in good health.

The rearrangement links TRBV25-1 to TRBJ1-1; a possible D gene is TRBD1 (5 bases). CDR3 size: 15 residues. From germline, CDR1 is MGHDK and CDR2 SYGVNS. The V and J ends lost 3 bases and 0 bases respectively, with 11 bases between them. DNA for the CDR3: TGTGCCAGCAGTGAGGGCGGGGGTTTGAACACTGAAGCTTTCTTT. Residues: CASSEGGGLNTEAFF.

The chain employs TRBV28 and TRBJ2-4, with D uncertain. There are 14 residues in the CDR3. The ends were cut back, 4 bases at V and 12 bases at J, with 19 bases in the middle. CDR1 and CDR2 (germline): MDHEN, SYDVKM. In DNA form, the CDR3 reads TGTGCCAGCAGTTCCCAACAGAGTCCGGCAAATCAGTACTTC. Translation gives CASSSQQSPANQYF.

This chain joins TRBV27 and TRBJ2-2, with TRBD2 identical over 14 bases. CDR1 MNHEY and CDR2 SMNVEV come from the germline V gene (reference sequence). This CDR3 is built from 16 residues. V lost 5 bases to trimming and J lost 5 bases; unmatched junction nucleotides: 4. CDR3 protein: CASSPRLAGGTGELFF. The CDR3 bases are TGTGCCAGCAGTCCCCGACTAGCGGGAGGGACCGGGGAGCTGTTTTTT.

J is TRBJ1-2 and V is TRBV11-3; no clear D. The CDR3 contains 13 residues. V was clipped by 5 bases and J by 6 bases, with 13 bases between them. The germline V gene has CDR1 SGHNT and CDR2 YENEEA. The DNA for the CDR3 is TGTGCCAGCAGCGCCGTTGGGGTGGATGGCTACACCTTC. This codes for CASSAVGVDGYTF.

The table lists this clone with a count of one. V usage is TRBV11-3 and J usage is TRBJ1-2; 12 bases line up with TRBD1. Trimming at V came to 0 bases and at J to 7 bases, leaving 9 bases not matched to a gene. Germline V gene data show CDR1 as SGHNT and CDR2 as YENEEA. The CDR3 has 17 amino acids. CDR3: CASSLDRGTGGVSGYTF. The DNA of the CDR3 is TGTGCCAGCAGCTTAGATCGGGGGACAGGGGGCGTCTCTGGCTACACCTTC.

The chain carries TRBV6-6 and TRBJ1-2, with D unresolved. The CDR3 loop spans 12 amino acids. Germline lookup yields CDR1 MNHNY and CDR2 SVGAGI (reference sequence). The germline V and J ends were trimmed by 6 bases and 9 bases, with 14 bases remaining between them. The CDR3 here is CASSRAEASYTF. In nucleotides, the CDR3 is TGTGCCAGCAGCCGGGCCGAGGCGAGCTACACCTTC.

V is TRBV3-1 (or the pseudogene TRBV3-2) and J is TRBJ1-2; no definite D call. The CDR3 sequence is 13 residues long. CDR1 and CDR2 (germline): LGHDT, YNNKEL (reference sequence). Trimming removed 0 bases from V and 7 bases from J, with 9 bases in between. This CDR3 is CASSQDLPGGYTF. Written as DNA, the CDR3 is TGTGCCAGCAGCCAAGACCTCCCTGGTGGCTACACCTTC.

This clone was counted once. J is TRBJ2-1 and V is TRBV19; 10 bases agree with TRBD2. The CDR3 totals 16 residues. The V gene end was trimmed by 7 bases and the J gene end by 4 bases; junction bases not matched to a gene: 10. Germline assignment: CDR1 LNHDA and CDR2 SQIVND (reference sequence). CDR3 protein: CASKRSGRGSYNEQFF. DNA for the CDR3: TGTGCCAGTAAAAGGAGCGGGAGGGGCTCTTACAATGAGCAGTTCTTC.

The chain employs TRBV5-1 and TRBJ1-6, with TRBD1 as a possible D gene (5 bases). Germline V gene lookup returns CDR1 SGHRS and CDR2 YFSETQ. Trimming cost V 0 bases and J 5 bases, with 12 bases left between them. The CDR3 extends over 16 amino acids. For the CDR3, the DNA is TGCGCCAGCAGCTTGGGTGGGGGAGTGGATAATTCACCCCTCCACTTT. It specifies CASSLGGGVDNSPLHF.

V and J are TRBV4-3 and TRBJ2-2; a weak D match, TRBD2 (6 bases). The CDR3 spans 16 residues. Trimming removed 5 bases from V and 6 bases from J, with 19 bases in between. The germline V gene has CDR1 LGHNA and CDR2 YSLEER. The CDR3: CASSTHGSPGAGELFF. The CDR3 DNA sequence: TGCGCCAGCAGCACTCACGGGAGCCCTGGGGCCGGGGAGCTGTTTTTT.

This clone was seen only once. At one end the junction does not follow the germline gene, possibly because of a read error. The rearrangement links TRBV18 to TRBJ2-4; D might be TRBD1 (6 bases). CDR1 and CDR2 from the germline V gene are KGHSH and LQKENI. The CDR3 sequence is 15 residues long. This CDR3 is CASSPGGTAENIQYF. The CDR3 DNA reads as TGTGCCAGCTCACCAGGGGGCACAGCCGAAAACATTCAGTACTTC.

The chain has TRBV7-2 and TRBJ2-3; 8 positions agree with TRBD1. Germline-derived CDR1 and CDR2 are SGHTA and FQGNSA. The CDR3 is made up of 16 amino acids. With V trimmed by 5 bases and J by 7 bases, 14 bases remained unmatched. As DNA, the CDR3 is TGTGCCAGCAGCCCCCGTCAGGGGGCGACTACCAATACGCAGTATTTT. Translation: CASSPRQGATTNTQYF.

The genes are TRBV12-3 or TRBV12-4 and TRBJ2-3; D unresolved. The CDR3 extends over 13 amino acids. V lost 6 bases and J lost 5, with 12 bases in between. CDR3 protein: CASSPRLKDTQYF. The CDR3 DNA sequence: TGTGCCAGCAGCCCGAGGCTCAAAGATACGCAGTATTTT.

This chain uses TRBV4-3 with TRBJ2-1; D gene unclear. The CDR3 covers 17 residues. Trimming removed 4 bases from V and 0 bases from J, with 16 bases in between. Per germline, CDR1 LGHNA and CDR2 YSLEER. CDR3 DNA: TGCGCCAGCAGCCTTCCCCCAGAACCCAGCTCCTACAATGAGCAGTTCTTC. This translates into CASSLPPEPSSYNEQFF.

V is TRBV5-1 and J is TRBJ2-7, with D possibly matching TRBD1 (6 bases). CDR1 and CDR2 from the germline V gene are SGHRS and YFSETQ. This CDR3 comprises 12 residues. The germline V and J ends were trimmed by 1 base and 7 bases, with 9 bases remaining between them. The CDR3 sequence is CASSLQGREQYF. CDR3 nucleotides: TGCGCCAGCAGCTTGCAGGGGAGAGAGCAGTACTTC.

The chain employs TRBV11-3 and TRBJ2-3, with TRBD2 as a possible D gene (5 bases). CDR3 size: 14 residues. CDR1 is SGHNT and CDR2 is YENEEA in the germline V gene. Trimming removed 5 bases at V and 5 bases at J, with 14 bases between. CDR3 amino acids: CASSHSGGRDTQYF. CDR3 coding DNA: TGTGCCAGCAGCCACTCCGGAGGTCGAGATACGCAGTATTTT.

CDR3: CASSQDSNYEQYF. The DNA of the CDR3 is TGCGCCAGCAGCCAAGACTCGAACTACGAGCAGTACTTC. This chain uses TRBV4-1 with TRBJ2-7; D remains unclear. The CDR3 length is 13 residues. V lost 0 bases, J lost 3 bases, and 6 bases lay in between. Germline V lookup: CDR1 MGHRA, CDR2 YSYEKL.

The chain recombines TRBV20-1 with TRBJ2-7, with 8 bases identical to TRBD1. The V and J ends lost 6 bases and 5 bases, in that order; junction bases with no gene match: 3. Germline CDR1 reads DFQATT; CDR2 reads SNEGSKA (reference sequence). This CDR3 has 11 residues. CDR3 nucleotides: TGCAGTGCCGACAGGGGCAACGAGCAGTACTTC. Its translation: CSADRGNEQYF.

The chain combines TRBV30 with TRBJ2-3; unclear D gene. CDR1 GTSNPN and CDR2 SVGIG come from the germline V gene (reference sequence). V lost 4 bases to trimming and J lost 3 bases, with 14 bases between them. The CDR3 runs 14 residues. The CDR3 sequence: CAWTVGLQTDTQYF. The CDR3 nucleotides are TGTGCCTGGACTGTAGGGCTTCAGACAGATACGCAGTATTTT.

The J gene is TRBJ2-2, the V gene TRBV6-5; maybe TRBD1 (6 bases). This CDR3 contains 14 residues. In germline, CDR1 is MNHEY, CDR2 SVGAGI. Trimming cost V 7 bases and J 3 bases, with 12 bases left between them. The CDR3 loop is CASIRAGDTGELFF. CDR3 DNA sequence: TGTGCCAGCATTCGGGCAGGGGACACCGGGGAGCTGTTTTTT.